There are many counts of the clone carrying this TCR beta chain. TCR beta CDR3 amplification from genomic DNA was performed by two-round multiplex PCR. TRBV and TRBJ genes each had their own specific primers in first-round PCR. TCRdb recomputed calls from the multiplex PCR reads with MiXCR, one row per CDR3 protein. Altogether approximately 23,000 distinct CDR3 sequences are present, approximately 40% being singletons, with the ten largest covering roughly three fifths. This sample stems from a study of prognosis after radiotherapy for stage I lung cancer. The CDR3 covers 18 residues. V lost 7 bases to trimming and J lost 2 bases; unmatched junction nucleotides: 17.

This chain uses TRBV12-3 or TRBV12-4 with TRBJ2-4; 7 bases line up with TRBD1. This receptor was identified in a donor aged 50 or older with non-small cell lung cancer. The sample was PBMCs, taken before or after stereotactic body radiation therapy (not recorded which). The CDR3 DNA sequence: TGTGCCAGCACCACTGACAGGGAAAGTGGGGTAACCAAAAACATTCAGTACTTC. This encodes CASTTDRESGVTKNIQYF.